One TCR beta chain is described in this entry. The antigen is unknown. 13 Jbeta primers and 60 Vbeta primers were used for the PCR. Study processing details: In a later analysis, some 11 million of approximately 81 million unique beta chains occurred in at least two donors. Some clones are missing from TCRdb's copy, which holds only in-frame ones; the method was immunoSEQ multiplex PCR. V and J calls and clone size come straight from that table; D and trimming were deduced from the DNA. The profile covers roughly 100,000 clones, with roughly 79% appearing a single time and roughly 5% taken by the ten largest. The data were taken from a study of cytomegalovirus exposure and HLA in healthy donors. Broader study findings: Later analysis suggested links between common viral pathogens and several top significant clusters.

CDR1 and CDR2 from the germline V gene are LNHDA and SQIVND (reference sequence). The J segment lost 4 bases and the V segment lost 8 bases, leaving 8 bases of the junction unmatched. This CDR3 region has 14 residues. Healthy individuals who donated bone marrow served as the donors. Material: PBMCs. The chain links TRBV19 to TRBJ2-7; 10 nucleotides line up with TRBD2. This clonotype originated in a male donor in good health and CMV-seronegative. CDR3 coding DNA: TGTGCCAGTGCAAGGACTAGCGGAAGATACGAGCAGTACTTC. This codes for CASARTSGRYEQYF.